A single sample gave rise to the 30 T cell receptor beta chains below, sequenced in a study of shared clonotypes between healthy human individuals. Using immunoSEQ multiplex PCR, the repertoire was profiled, and TCRdb retains in-frame clones only, with some absent. The sample includes about 380,000 clones, about 96% of them seen just once. Sequencing was performed on memory CD8+ T cells sorted from blood. Documented subset: CD45RO+ cells pooled with CCR7-negative TemRA cells. Receptor source: a man younger than 45 in good health.

This chain links TRBV27 with TRBJ2-3; TRBD2 matches 13 bases. Germline assignment: CDR1 MNHEY and CDR2 SMNVEV (reference sequence). The CDR3 is 19 residues long. The J segment lost 6 bases and the V segment lost 1 base, leaving 13 bases of the junction unmatched. The CDR3 DNA is TGTGCCAGCAGTTTATTCCTGACTAGCGGGAGGTCCTATCCGGATACGCAGTATTTT. Its protein is CASSLFLTSGRSYPDTQYF.

The chain couples TRBV27 to TRBJ2-7; 8 positions agree with TRBD1. Germline V CDR1 and CDR2: MNHEY, SMNVEV (reference sequence). With V trimmed by 5 bases and J by 0 bases, 6 bases remained unmatched. CDR3 length: 15 amino acids. DNA for the CDR3: TGTGCCAGCAGTGAACGACAGGGGAGCTCCTACGAGCAGTACTTC. Translating gives CASSERQGSSYEQYF.

This clone was observed once. The rearrangement joins TRBV6-5 to TRBJ1-2, with unresolved D. The CDR3 has 12 residues. Between the trimmed V and J ends, which lost 8 bases and 7 bases, there was a span of 14 bases. From germline, CDR1 is MNHEY and CDR2 SVGAGI. CDR3 sequence (DNA): TGTGCCAGCCAAAAAGGGAGAGGTGGCTACACCTTC. Translated: CASQKGRGGYTF.

The V gene is TRBV7-8, the J gene TRBJ1-6; D is uncertain. The CDR3 is 16 amino acids. V gave up 1 base and J gave up 7 bases, with 14 bases separating them. Germline CDR1 SGHVS, CDR2 FQNEAQ. The CDR3 here is CASSLGQPMINSPLHF. The CDR3 bases are TGTGCCAGCAGCTTAGGGCAGCCCATGATAAATTCACCCCTCCACTTT.

This clone has just one count. The V gene is TRBV6-1, the J gene TRBJ2-7, with 9 bases matching TRBD1. V dropped 6 bases and J dropped 4; count of bases not matched to a gene: 10. The germline gives CDR1 MNHNS, CDR2 SASEGT. The CDR3 consists of 15 residues. The CDR3 bases are TGTGCCAGCAGGGGGGGACAGGGCTACGGGTACGAGCAGTACTTC. Amino acid sequence: CASRGGQGYGYEQYF.

The chain carries TRBV14 and TRBJ1-1; D is undetermined. V was pared by 3 bases and J by 1 base, with 6 bases between. Germline V lookup: CDR1 SGHDN, CDR2 FVKESK. The CDR3 sequence is 13 residues long. The CDR3 nucleotides are TGTGCCAGCAGCCATGGCAGGAACACTGAAGCTTTCTTT. As protein: CASSHGRNTEAFF.

This clone was found a few times. The chain uses TRBV9 and TRBJ1-2; no reliable D call. CDR3 length: 14 residues. The V gene lost 2 bases and the J gene lost 2 bases, with 10 bases spanning the gap. Per germline, CDR1 SGDLS and CDR2 YYNGEE. In nucleotides, the CDR3 is TGTGCCAGCAGCGTCGGTGCGGGGAACTATGGCTACACCTTC. As protein: CASSVGAGNYGYTF.

CDR3 coding DNA: TGTGCCAGCAGCCCTACTTCGACAGGGTCGGGGGAGCAGTACTTC. Translating it yields CASSPTSTGSGEQYF. The rearrangement links TRBV5-4 to TRBJ2-7; 7 bases fit TRBD1. The CDR3 runs to 15 residues. V dropped 4 bases and J dropped 7; count of bases not matched to a gene: 14. CDR1 is SGHNT, CDR2 YYREEE, per germline (reference sequence).

The CDR3 DNA reads TGTGCCAGCGGGAGACTCAATGAGCAGTTCTTC. This translates into CASGRLNEQFF. V gene TRBV2 combines with J gene TRBJ2-1; D might be TRBD2 (5 bases). The CDR3 spans 11 residues. Germline-derived CDR1 and CDR2 are SNHLY and FYNNEI. V lost 8 bases and J 6 bases, leaving 8 bases between the germline ends.

V is TRBV29-1 and J is TRBJ1-5; possibly TRBD1 for D (6 bases). Germline V lookup: CDR1 SQVTM, CDR2 ANQGSEA. V was shortened by 1 base and J by 0 bases, with 7 bases between the two germline ends. This CDR3 comprises 14 residues. The CDR3 sequence is CSVEGQDSNQPQHF. For the CDR3, the DNA is TGCAGCGTTGAAGGACAGGATAGCAATCAGCCCCAGCATTTT.

The chain's CDR3 is CASRIGTEAFF. CDR3 DNA: TGTGCCAGCCGGATAGGCACTGAAGCTTTCTTT. The chain recombines TRBV28 with TRBJ1-1; D not certain. V shed 8 bases and J shed 4 bases, with 8 bases lying between them. This CDR3 is built from 11 residues. Germline lookup yields CDR1 MDHEN and CDR2 SYDVKM.

The chain uses TRBV14 and TRBJ2-3; unclear D gene. CDR1 and CDR2 (germline): SGHDN, FVKESK. The V end lost 0 bases, the J end lost 1 base, and 17 bases lay between the germline ends. The CDR3 contains 18 residues. The CDR3 DNA sequence: TGTGCCAGCAGCCAAGATATGGACGGTTATCCAGGCACAGATACGCAGTATTTT. Translated, it gives CASSQDMDGYPGTDTQYF. Full variable domain (outside the CDR3, taken from reference TRBV14 and TRBJ2-3): EAGVTQFPSHSVIEKGQTVTLRCDPISGHDNLYWYRRVMGKEIKFLLHFVKESKQDESGMPNNRFLAERTGGTYSTLKVQPAELEDSGVYFCASSQDMDGYPGTDTQYFGPGTRLTVL.

This chain uses TRBV5-4 with TRBJ2-7, with 8 positions matching TRBD2. V was pared by 4 bases and J by 2 bases, with 8 bases of the junction left unmatched. CDR1 and CDR2 from the germline V gene are SGHNT and YYREEE (reference sequence). The CDR3 is made up of 15 amino acids. CDR3 region: CASSQGTSGAYEQYF. The CDR3 DNA is TGTGCCAGCAGCCAAGGTACTAGCGGAGCCTACGAGCAGTACTTC.

The V call is TRBV19, the J call TRBJ2-5; D may be TRBD1 or TRBD2 (5 bases each). The length of the CDR3 is 17 residues. V shed 1 base and J shed 4 bases, with 19 bases lying between them. In germline, CDR1 is LNHDA, CDR2 SQIVND (reference sequence). Here the CDR3 reads CASSIGSGGTVRETQYF. The CDR3 DNA reads as TGTGCCAGTAGTATAGGGAGTGGGGGAACAGTCCGAGAGACCCAGTACTTC.

The CDR3 nucleotides are TGTGCCACCAGCAGAGATGGGACCGGTTCCTACGAGCAGTACTTC. Protein sequence: CATSRDGTGSYEQYF. This chain links TRBV15 with TRBJ2-7; D assignment may be TRBD1 or TRBD2 (5 bases each). The V gene lost 0 bases and the J gene lost 1 base, with 10 bases spanning the gap. CDR1 and CDR2 (germline): LNHNV, YYDKDF (reference sequence). This CDR3 contains 15 residues. Together with reference TRBV15 and TRBJ2-7, the CDR3 gives the full variable domain: DAMVIQNPRYQVTQFGKPVTLSCSQTLNHNVMYWYQQKSSQAPKLLFHYYDKDFNNEADTPDNFQSRRPNTSFCFLDIRSPGLGDTAMYLCATSRDGTGSYEQYFGPGTRLTVT.

The chain is built from TRBV19 and TRBJ2-5, with TRBD2 matching 10 bases. Germline V gives CDR1 LNHDA, CDR2 SQIVND (reference sequence). CDR3 size: 15 residues. V was clipped by 2 bases and J by 3 bases; unmatched bases: 3. The CDR3 sequence is CASSILAGVKETQYF. The CDR3 nucleotides read TGTGCCAGTAGTATACTAGCGGGAGTAAAAGAGACCCAGTACTTC.

The chain employs TRBV19 and TRBJ2-5; 9 bases agree with TRBD2. The germline V gene has CDR1 LNHDA and CDR2 SQIVND (reference sequence). The CDR3 is made up of 15 amino acids. Trimming took 5 bases from V and 4 from J; bases not matched to a gene: 8. Written as DNA, the CDR3 is TGTGCCAGTAGTCGGCGGGGGGGCCTCCTAGAGACCCAGTACTTC. It is translated as CASSRRGGLLETQYF.

The rearrangement uses TRBV30 and TRBJ2-3; TRBD2 aligns across 7 bases. CDR1 is GTSNPN, CDR2 SVGIG, per germline (reference sequence). V was pared by 1 base and J by 0 bases, with 4 bases of the junction left unmatched. The length of the CDR3 is 15 residues. The CDR3 DNA sequence: TGTGCCTGGAGTGAGGGAGGGGCTAGCACAGATACGCAGTATTTT. Translating it yields CAWSEGGASTDTQYF.

The CDR3 DNA is TGTGCCAGCAGCCGACTAGCGGGATACTACGAGCAGTACTTC. Residues: CASSRLAGYYEQYF. V usage is TRBV6-6 and J usage is TRBJ2-7; the match to TRBD2 covers 11 bases. CDR3 size: 14 residues. V shed 6 bases, J shed 3 bases, and the junction held 4 bases outside the gene matches. The V gene's germline CDR1 is MNHNY and CDR2 SVGAGI (reference sequence).

V usage is TRBV10-2 and J usage is TRBJ2-7; possible D gene TRBD2, 5 bases. The V end lost 6 bases, the J end lost 2 bases, and 17 bases lay between the germline ends. The germline CDR1 and CDR2 sequences are WSHSY and SAAADI. The CDR3 runs to 15 residues. CDR3 in DNA: TGCGCCAGCAGGAAATCCGTGGACTCCACCTACGAGCAGTACTTC. Translation gives CASRKSVDSTYEQYF.

The chain's CDR3 is CASPGTGWDETGGANEQFF. For the CDR3, the DNA is TGTGCCAGCCCAGGGACAGGTTGGGATGAGACGGGAGGGGCGAATGAGCAGTTCTTC. The chain uses TRBV5-6 and TRBJ2-1; D might be TRBD1 or TRBD2, each matching 8 bases. The CDR3 sequence is 19 residues long. Per germline, CDR1 SGHDT and CDR2 YYEEEE. V was shortened by 7 bases and J by 7 bases, with 33 bases between the two germline ends. Together with reference TRBV5-6 and TRBJ2-1, the CDR3 gives the full variable domain: DAGVTQSPTHLIKTRGQQVTLRCSPKSGHDTVSWYQQALGQGPQFIFQYYEEEERQRGNFPDRFSGHQFPNYSSELNVNALLLGDSALYLCASPGTGWDETGGANEQFFGPGTRLTVL.

V is TRBV21-1 and J is TRBJ2-7; TRBD2, as called in the table, went unchecked against the DNA. TRBV21-1 is annotated as a pseudogene. This CDR3 spans 12 amino acids. This CDR3 is CASSKDFYEQYF. As DNA, the CDR3 is TGTGCCAGCAGCAAGGACTTCTACGAGCAGTACTTC.

The chain joins TRBV6-7 to TRBJ1-5; 11 positions agree with TRBD1. TRBV6-7 counts as an open reading frame of uncertain function. The CDR3 has 15 amino acids. The V gene end was trimmed by 5 bases and the J gene end by 7 bases; junction bases not matched to a gene: 7. Written as DNA, the CDR3 is TGTGCCAGCAGTGTGCCGGGACAGGGGGGGCAGCCCCAGCATTTT. Encoded protein: CASSVPGQGGQPQHF.

The J gene is TRBJ1-2, the V gene TRBV5-4; 10 bases are shared with TRBD1. The CDR3 sequence is 15 residues long. The V and J ends lost 2 bases and 8 bases, in that order; junction bases with no gene match: 9. Germline-derived CDR1 and CDR2 are SGHNT and YYREEE (reference sequence). CDR3 sequence reads: CASSFLTGGAWGYTF. CDR3 coding DNA: TGTGCCAGCAGCTTTCTGACAGGGGGCGCCTGGGGCTACACCTTC. The full variable domain, its missing parts supplied by reference TRBV5-4 and TRBJ1-2, is ETGVTQSPTHLIKTRGQQVTLRCSSQSGHNTVSWYQQALGQGPQFIFQYYREEENGRGNFPPRFSGLQFPNYSSELNVNALELDDSALYLCASSFLTGGAWGYTFGSGTRLTVV.

This chain links TRBV5-1 with TRBJ2-2, with 8 bases fitting TRBD1. V was pared by 5 bases and J by 4 bases, with 7 bases of the junction left unmatched. From germline, CDR1 is SGHRS and CDR2 YFSETQ. This CDR3 contains 15 residues. CDR3 sequence (DNA): TGCGCCAGCAGGACAGGGGCTGATGGCACCGGGGAGCTGTTTTTT. It yields the protein CASRTGADGTGELFF.

The rearrangement joins TRBV13 to TRBJ2-7; TRBD2 agrees at 11 bases. CDR1 and CDR2 from the germline V gene are PRHDT and FYEKMQ (reference sequence). The CDR3 contains 14 residues. V was clipped by 1 base and J by 4 bases; unmatched bases: 0. This chain's CDR3 is CASSLASGRYEQYF. For the CDR3, the DNA is TGTGCCAGCAGCTTAGCTAGCGGGAGGTACGAGCAGTACTTC.

V is TRBV5-8 and J is TRBJ2-2, with D possibly TRBD2 on 5 matching bases. CDR3 length equals 16 residues. Germline CDR1 reads SGHTS; CDR2 reads YDEGEE. The V end was cut by 4 bases, the J end by 7 bases, with 20 bases between. CDR3 sequence (DNA): TGTGCCAGCAGCGGAGGACCAGTAGGTTGGATCGGGGAGCTGTTTTTT. This codes for CASSGGPVGWIGELFF. Combining the CDR3 with reference TRBV5-8 and TRBJ2-2 gives the whole variable domain EAGVTQSPTHLIKTRGQQATLRCSPISGHTSVYWYQQALGLGLQFLLWYDEGEERNRGNFPPRFSGRQFPNYSSELNVNALELEDSALYLCASSGGPVGWIGELFFGEGSRLTVL.

V is TRBV14 and J is TRBJ2-7; D remains ambiguous. Germline V gives CDR1 SGHDN, CDR2 FVKESK. V lost 2 bases and J lost 2, with 16 bases in between. This CDR3 contains 16 residues. CDR3 sequence (DNA): TGTGCCAGCAGCCAATTTCATTCCAAGCCAACCTACGAGCAGTACTTC. It is translated as CASSQFHSKPTYEQYF.

The chain is built from TRBV28 and TRBJ2-5; TRBD2 might be the D (7 bases). CDR1 MDHEN and CDR2 SYDVKM come from the germline V gene. The CDR3 runs to 14 residues. The ends were cut back, 5 bases at V and 5 bases at J, with 15 bases in the middle. CDR3 amino acids: CASSTQGRGETQYF. In nucleotides, the CDR3 is TGTGCCAGCAGTACCCAGGGGAGGGGGGAGACCCAGTACTTC. Together with reference TRBV28 and TRBJ2-5, the CDR3 gives the full variable domain: DVKVTQSSRYLVKRTGEKVFLECVQDMDHENMFWYRQDPGLGLRLIYFSYDVKMKEKGDIPEGYSVSREKKERFSLILESASTNQTSMYLCASSTQGRGETQYFGPGTRLLVL.

The chain carries TRBV6-1 and TRBJ1-2; D unresolved. This CDR3 has 14 amino acids. Trimming removed 5 bases from V and 0 bases from J, with 10 bases in between. Germline values: CDR1 MNHNS, CDR2 SASEGT. The CDR3 DNA follows: TGTGCCAGCAGTCTTCGGGTGTCTAACTATGGCTACACCTTC. This sequence encodes CASSLRVSNYGYTF.